This TCR beta chain derives from a study of graft-versus-host responses after intestinal transplantation. About this clone itself: Its antigen is unidentified.

This CDR3 is 14 amino acids long. V was cut by 4 bases and J by 0 bases, with 8 bases left in between. Germline-derived CDR1 and CDR2 are LGHNA and YNFKEQ. TCRdb's copy holds only in-frame clones and misses some; the assay was immunoSEQ multiplex PCR. Of about 99,000 clones in the sample, about 90% were seen once. The sequenced sample was unstimulated CD4+ T cells sorted from spleen or lymph node cells, obtained before intestinal transplant. This clonotype originated in a human donor who received an intestinal transplant. The chain links TRBV4-2 to TRBJ2-3; D may match TRBD1 or TRBD2 (6 bases each). The CDR3 DNA sequence: TGTGCCAGCAGCCGGGGGGCTAGCACAGATACGCAGTATTTT. As protein: CASSRGASTDTQYF.